This T cell receptor beta chain is from a study of Ad26.COV2.S vaccination and SARS-CoV-2 variants. For the study at large: Participants got Ad26.COV2.S intramuscularly, once or twice 56 days apart. Study results and limitations: An underestimation of total T cell responses may have resulted from the TCR breadth and depth analyses. Individuals receiving vaccine had higher spike-specific TCR breadth than placebo recipients did.

Libraries were prepared by immunoSEQ multiplex PCR; TCRdb keeps only in-frame clonotypes and omits some of them. In the table there are fewer than 800,000 clones, around 92% of which are singletons. Indicated treatment: 19 received Ad26.COV2.S at low or high dose, single or two shots; several received placebo; per-sample allocation not given. Each sample was drawn 63 days after the first injection (of vaccine or placebo). To note about this clone: Its cognate antigen is unknown.

CDR1 and CDR2 (germline): SGHAT, FQNNGV. This CDR3 contains 13 residues. Trimming cost V 0 bases and J 6 bases, with 6 bases left between them. The TCR sequence derives from a person between 18 and 59 years old who received the Ad26.COV2.S COVID-19 vaccine or a placebo. V is TRBV11-2 and J is TRBJ2-1; no definite D call. This material consisted of peripheral blood, taken in a trial of Ad26.COV2.S vaccine versus placebo. The CDR3, as DNA: TGTGCCAGCAGCTTAGAAGGATCCAATGAGCAGTTCTTC. It codes for CASSLEGSNEQFF.